This paragraph reports one TCR beta chain. The specificity of this receptor is unknown. Qualities for individual bases were not recorded, and no much larger clone is one base off. The method behind the library was PCR. This sample was sequenced with a NextSeq 500. TCRdb trimmed public reads at Q25 via fastp, called clones via MiXCR and kept in-frame beta chains. Rows are combined by CDR3 protein, so each entry shows the most common genes and DNA. The sample table holds under 11,000 distinct CDR3 sequences, of which roughly 22% were seen once. Around 10% of the sample goes to the ten largest clones. This sample is part of a study of immune characterization of retroperitoneal liposarcoma (dated by TCRdb to the late 2010s). V is pared back by 1 base and J by 2 bases, with 11 bases lying between the germline termini. Per the germline V gene, MGHDK is the CDR1 and SYGVNS is the CDR2. Measured from the cysteine to the phenylalanine, the CDR3 is 16 residues long. The retained sequence is limited to the CDR3, 48 bases, with the frame set at the first base.

This TCR was recovered from a female donor with retroperitoneal liposarcoma. Sequenced input: blood. The V and J genes are TRBV25-1 and TRBJ2-2; a weak D assignment points to TRBD1 (5 bases agree). The nucleotide sequence is TGTGCCAGCAGTGAATTATGGACATCAAACACCGGGGAGCTGTTTTTT. Its translation is CASSELWTSNTGELFF.